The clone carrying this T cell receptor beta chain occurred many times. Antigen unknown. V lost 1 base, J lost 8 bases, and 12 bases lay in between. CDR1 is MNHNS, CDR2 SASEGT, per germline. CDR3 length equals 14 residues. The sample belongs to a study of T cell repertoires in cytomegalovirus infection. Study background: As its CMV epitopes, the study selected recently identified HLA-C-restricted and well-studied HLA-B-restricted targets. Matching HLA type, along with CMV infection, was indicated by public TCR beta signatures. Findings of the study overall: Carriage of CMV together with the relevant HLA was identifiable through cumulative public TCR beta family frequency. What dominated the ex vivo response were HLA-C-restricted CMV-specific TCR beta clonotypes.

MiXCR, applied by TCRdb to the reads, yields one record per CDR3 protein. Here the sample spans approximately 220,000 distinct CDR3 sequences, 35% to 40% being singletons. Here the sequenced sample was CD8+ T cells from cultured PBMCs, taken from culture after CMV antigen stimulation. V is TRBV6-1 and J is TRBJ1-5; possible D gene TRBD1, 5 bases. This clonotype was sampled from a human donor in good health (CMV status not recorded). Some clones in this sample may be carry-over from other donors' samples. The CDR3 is CASSEVGGGKPQHF. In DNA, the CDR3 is TGTGCCAGCAGTGAAGTTGGGGGAGGAAAGCCCCAGCATTTT.